This TCR beta chain was documented in a study of T cells in Graves' hyperthyroidism and ophthalmopathy. This clonotype was picked up many times. Its antigen is unknown. The CDR3 regions of TCR beta were amplified from RNA transcripts. HTBI primers were used for first-round RT-PCR of the TCR CDR3. TCRdb ran MiXCR on the multiplex PCR reads and lists one entry per CDR3 protein. The sample has some 350,000 distinct CDR3 sequences, approximately 14% seen once. Germline V CDR1 and CDR2: SGHRS, YFSETQ. The CDR3 extends over 14 amino acids. V gave up 0 bases and J gave up 3 bases, with 10 bases separating them. Notes on the study in general: Classification by a 13 V-J model distinguished ophthalmopathy from stable hyperthyroidism.

The chain has TRBV5-1 and TRBJ2-7; D remains unclear. This sequence originates from a woman aged 18-29 years with Graves' hyperthyroidism that later progressed to Graves' ophthalmopathy. Sequencing was done on a sample of blood. CDR3 in amino acids: CASSLDGSFYEQYF. The CDR3 bases are TGCGCCAGCAGCTTGGATGGCAGCTTCTACGAGCAGTACTTC.